The 11 T cell receptor beta chains reported below all come from one sample, sequenced in a study of blood T cell repertoires in COVID-19. Measured with immunoSEQ multiplex PCR; TCRdb has only the in-frame clones, and not every one. The sample holds tens of thousands of clones, 60% to 85% seen once. Sequences were obtained from peripheral blood. The source is a human donor in a cohort sampled during active COVID-19.

The chain recombines TRBV14 with TRBJ2-7, with D perhaps matching TRBD1 (6 bases). This CDR3 contains 16 residues. CDR1 is SGHDN, CDR2 FVKESK, per germline. Trimming shortened V by 1 base and J by 4 bases, and 17 bases separated the two germline ends. CDR3 sequence reads: CASSQAKRRTEYEQYF. The CDR3 DNA is TGTGCCAGCAGCCAAGCCAAGCGACGGACAGAATACGAGCAGTACTTC.

J is TRBJ1-1 and V is TRBV6-5; D remains unclear. V gave up 6 bases and J gave up 1 base, with 12 bases separating them. Per germline, CDR1 MNHEY and CDR2 SVGAGI. This CDR3 is built from 14 residues. CDR3 sequence reads: CASRPGRQNTEAFF. CDR3 nucleotides: TGTGCCAGCAGGCCCGGCAGGCAGAACACTGAAGCTTTCTTT.

V is TRBV6-5 and J is TRBJ2-1, with a possible D match to TRBD2 (5 bases). CDR1 and CDR2 from the germline V gene are MNHEY and SVGAGI. The CDR3 extends over 15 amino acids. Trimming pared 6 bases from V and 8 bases from J, leaving 20 bases between. The CDR3 spells CASSGTRTRADEQFF. DNA of the CDR3: TGTGCCAGCAGCGGAACTAGGACCCGGGCCGATGAGCAGTTCTTC.

The chain joins TRBV7-2 to TRBJ2-1; 9 nucleotides align to TRBD1. The CDR3 totals 17 residues. Germline values: CDR1 SGHTA, CDR2 FQGNSA. Trimming cost V 4 bases and J 1 base; bases outside gene matches: 8. CDR3 nucleotide sequence: TGTGCCAGCAGCTCGTCCCCCGGGACAGGGTCCTACAATGAGCAGTTCTTC. Encoded protein: CASSSSPGTGSYNEQFF.

V gene TRBV7-8 combines with J gene TRBJ2-1; no definite D call. Germline V CDR1 and CDR2: SGHVS, FQNEAQ. V was cut by 5 bases and J by 7 bases, with 15 bases left in between. CDR3 size: 14 residues. CDR3 sequence: CASSRAALINEQFF. Written as DNA, the CDR3 is TGTGCCAGCAGCCGGGCGGCACTGATTAATGAGCAGTTCTTC. Combining the CDR3 with reference TRBV7-8 and TRBJ2-1 gives the whole variable domain GAGVSQSPRYKVAKRGQDVALRCDPISGHVSLFWYQQALGQGPEFLTYFQNEAQLDKSGLPSDRFFAERPEGSVSTLKIQRTQQEDSAVYLCASSRAALINEQFFGPGTRLTVL.

The sample holds a few counts of this clone. The chain has TRBV28 and TRBJ2-7; no reliable D call. V lost 1 base and J lost 0, with 13 bases in between. Germline loops: CDR1 MDHEN, CDR2 SYDVKM. This CDR3 is 16 amino acids long. The CDR3 nucleotides read TGTGCCAGCAGTTTATTGGGTCTATCTAGCTCCTACGAGCAGTACTTC. It translates to CASSLLGLSSSYEQYF.

The V gene is TRBV27, the J gene TRBJ2-5, with D possibly matching TRBD2 (6 bases). Trimming stripped 5 bases from V and 1 base from J, with 8 bases between. In germline, CDR1 is MNHEY, CDR2 SMNVEV (reference sequence). The CDR3 contains 13 residues. The CDR3 bases are TGTGCCAGCAGTCCGGGACTCCAAGAGACCCAGTACTTC. It specifies CASSPGLQETQYF.

The V gene is TRBV27, the J gene TRBJ1-2; TRBD1 is a possible D gene (6 bases). CDR3 length equals 14 residues. CDR1 MNHEY and CDR2 SMNVEV come from the germline V gene (reference sequence). Trimming took 5 bases from V and 7 from J, leaving 17 bases between them. For the CDR3, the DNA is TGTGCCAGCAGTCCAGGGGACGGCCGGGGTGGCTACACCTTC. This encodes CASSPGDGRGGYTF.

V gene TRBV6-2 or TRBV6-3 combines with J gene TRBJ2-7, with D unresolved. V dropped 1 base and J dropped 5 bases, with 6 bases sitting between them. CDR3 size: 12 residues. Germline V lookup: CDR1 MNHEY, CDR2 SVGEGT. The CDR3 region is CASSYLGDEQYF. The CDR3, as DNA: TGTGCCAGCAGTTACTTAGGAGACGAGCAGTACTTC.

This sequence joins TRBV4-1 and TRBJ1-4; D is undetermined. The CDR3 contains 17 residues. Trimming left V 0 bases short and J 7 bases short, with 18 bases between. Germline CDR1 MGHRA, CDR2 YSYEKL. The CDR3 protein is CASSQDKAGGEVEKLFF. The DNA of the CDR3 is TGCGCCAGCAGCCAAGATAAAGCGGGAGGAGAAGTTGAAAAACTGTTTTTT.

The chain recombines TRBV4-3 with TRBJ2-3, with 13 positions matching TRBD2. The CDR3 runs to 15 residues. V was clipped by 4 bases and J by 4 bases; unmatched bases: 2. In germline, CDR1 is LGHNA, CDR2 YSLEER. CDR3 sequence (DNA): TGCGCCAGCAGCCGGACTAGCGGGAGCTCAGATACGCAGTATTTT. It encodes CASSRTSGSSDTQYF.